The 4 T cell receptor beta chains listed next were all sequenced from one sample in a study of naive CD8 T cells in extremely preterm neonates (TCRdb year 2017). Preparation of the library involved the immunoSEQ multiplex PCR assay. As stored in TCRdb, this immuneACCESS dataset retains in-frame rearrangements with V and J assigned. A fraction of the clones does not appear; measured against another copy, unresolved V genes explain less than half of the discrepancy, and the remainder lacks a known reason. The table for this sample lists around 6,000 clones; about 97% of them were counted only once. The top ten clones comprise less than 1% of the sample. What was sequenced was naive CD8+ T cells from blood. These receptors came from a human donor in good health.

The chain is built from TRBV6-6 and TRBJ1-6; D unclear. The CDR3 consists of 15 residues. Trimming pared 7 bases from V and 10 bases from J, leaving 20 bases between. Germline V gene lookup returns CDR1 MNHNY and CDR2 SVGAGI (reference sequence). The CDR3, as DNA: TGTGCCAGCACCCTCGCTGGGCCCGTGGGCTCACCCCTCCACTTT. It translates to CASTLAGPVGSPLHF.

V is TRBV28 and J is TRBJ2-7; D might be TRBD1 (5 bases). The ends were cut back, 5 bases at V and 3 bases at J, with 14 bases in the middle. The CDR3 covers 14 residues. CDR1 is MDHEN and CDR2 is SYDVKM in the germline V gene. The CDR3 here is CASSPGHSFYEQYV. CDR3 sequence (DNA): TGTGCCAGCAGTCCCGGACACTCCTTCTACGAGCAGTACGTC.

CDR3 nucleotide sequence: TGTGCCAGCAGTGAATGGGGAGGCGGGACCTACGAGCAGTACTTC. Its translation is CASSEWGGGTYEQYF. The rearrangement joins TRBV25-1 to TRBJ2-7, with D possibly matching TRBD2 (6 bases). This CDR3 has 15 residues. The germline V gene has CDR1 MGHDK and CDR2 SYGVNS. Deletions cut 1 base from V and 2 bases from J, with 12 bases between.

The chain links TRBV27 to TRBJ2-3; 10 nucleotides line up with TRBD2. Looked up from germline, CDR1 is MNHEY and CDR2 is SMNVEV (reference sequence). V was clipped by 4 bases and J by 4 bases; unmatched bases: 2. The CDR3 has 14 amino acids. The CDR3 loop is CASSSSGGSDTQYF. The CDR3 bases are TGTGCCAGCAGTTCTAGCGGGGGCTCAGATACGCAGTATTTT.